One sample yielded the 10 T cell receptor beta chains listed below, sequenced in a study of blood T cell repertoires in COVID-19. Data came from immunoSEQ multiplex PCR; TCRdb stores just in-frame clones and leaves some out. The table includes a few hundred thousand clones, under 90% detected once. Sequences were obtained from PBMCs or T cells enriched from blood (not recorded which). All receptors come from a woman aged 25-40 years who had recovered from COVID-19.

This sequence joins TRBV7-6 and TRBJ2-1; D is possibly TRBD1 (5 bases). Deletions cut 5 bases from V and 8 bases from J, with 10 bases between. This CDR3 has 12 residues. Germline CDR1 reads SGHVS; CDR2 reads FNYEAQ. This CDR3 reads CASSGDSHEQFF. The CDR3 DNA reads as TGTGCCAGCAGCGGAGACAGTCATGAGCAGTTCTTC.

This chain connects TRBV5-1 to TRBJ2-5; 14 bases align to TRBD2. J was trimmed by 0 bases and V by 7 bases; bases with no gene match: 2. The CDR3 spans 15 residues. Germline V gene lookup returns CDR1 SGHRS and CDR2 YFSETQ. CDR3 protein: CASGTSGGNQETQYF. For the CDR3, the DNA is TGCGCCAGCGGGACTAGCGGGGGAAACCAAGAGACCCAGTACTTC.

This clone was picked up a small number of times. The same CDR3 also results from other DNA sequences found in this sample. The V and J genes are TRBV18 and TRBJ2-6; D gene uncertain. The CDR3 has 14 amino acids. The germline V gene has CDR1 KGHSH and CDR2 LQKENI. V shed 4 bases and J shed 0 bases, with 4 bases lying between them. CDR3 sequence: CASSLSSGANVLTF. For the CDR3, the DNA is TGTGCCAGCTCACTGAGCTCTGGGGCCAACGTCCTGACTTTC. The full variable domain, in which reference TRBV18 and TRBJ2-6 provide the parts outside the CDR3, is NAGVMQNPRHLVRRRGQEARLRCSPMKGHSHVYWYRQLPEEGLKFMVYLQKENIIDESGMPKERFSAEFPKEGPSILRIQQVVRGDSAAYFCASSLSSGANVLTFGAGSRLTVL.

Only one count was recorded for this clone. This chain connects TRBV30 to TRBJ1-4, with D maybe TRBD1 (5 bases). The CDR3 is made up of 14 amino acids. V was pared by 1 base and J by 8 bases, with 14 bases between. Germline V lookup: CDR1 GTSNPN, CDR2 SVGIG (reference sequence). The CDR3 DNA reads TGTGCCTGGAGTGACCGGACGGGGGACGAAAAACTGTTTTTT. This translates into CAWSDRTGDEKLFF.

This chain links TRBV7-2 with TRBJ1-2; no definite D call. Germline CDR1 reads SGHTA; CDR2 reads FQGNSA. V was pared by 1 base and J by 4 bases, with 19 bases between. CDR3 length: 17 amino acids. This CDR3 reads CASSLGEVDLASYGYTF. The DNA of the CDR3 is TGTGCCAGCAGCTTAGGGGAGGTCGACCTAGCGAGCTATGGCTACACCTTC.

Comments on this clone: Other DNA variants within this sample encode the same CDR3. The V and J genes are TRBV30 and TRBJ1-5; D might be TRBD1 (6 bases). Germline V gene lookup returns CDR1 GTSNPN and CDR2 SVGIG (reference sequence). V lost 0 bases to trimming and J lost 7 bases, with 10 bases between them. CDR3 length equals 13 residues. The DNA for the CDR3 is TGTGCCTGGAGTGTACAGGGTGGACAGCCCCAGCATTTT. Protein sequence: CAWSVQGGQPQHF.

This chain uses TRBV10-3 with TRBJ1-2, with D maybe TRBD1 (5 bases). The CDR3 runs to 12 residues. The germline V gene has CDR1 ENHRY and CDR2 SYGVKD. V shed 2 bases and J shed 6 bases, with 7 bases lying between them. This CDR3 reads CAISETGHGYTF. Here the CDR3 DNA reads TGTGCCATCAGTGAGACAGGCCATGGCTACACCTTC.

The chain uses TRBV4-1 and TRBJ2-5; D is possibly TRBD1 (5 bases). The CDR3 extends over 14 amino acids. Germline V gives CDR1 MGHRA, CDR2 YSYEKL. Trimming took off 0 bases at V and 4 bases at J, with 9 bases between the two ends. The CDR3 reads CASSQDQGRETQYF. CDR3 sequence (DNA): TGCGCCAGCAGCCAAGATCAGGGTCGAGAGACCCAGTACTTC.

The chain couples TRBV12-3 or TRBV12-4 to TRBJ1-2, with 8 bases that match TRBD1. The trim removed 5 bases at V and 4 bases at J, leaving 3 bases unmatched. The CDR3 is 13 residues long. The CDR3 DNA follows: TGTGCCAGCAGTCCACAGGGGGGCTATGGCTACACCTTC. Its protein product is CASSPQGGYGYTF.

In this sample, this clone turned up a few times. The chain combines TRBV7-3 with TRBJ2-3; 12 bases align to TRBD2. This CDR3 is 15 amino acids long. Per germline, CDR1 SGHTA and CDR2 FQGTGA. V dropped 6 bases and J dropped 6; count of bases not matched to a gene: 7. CDR3 coding DNA: TGTGCCAGCAGGCTGACTAGCGGGAGTAGTGATACGCAGTATTTT. The encoded protein is CASRLTSGSSDTQYF.